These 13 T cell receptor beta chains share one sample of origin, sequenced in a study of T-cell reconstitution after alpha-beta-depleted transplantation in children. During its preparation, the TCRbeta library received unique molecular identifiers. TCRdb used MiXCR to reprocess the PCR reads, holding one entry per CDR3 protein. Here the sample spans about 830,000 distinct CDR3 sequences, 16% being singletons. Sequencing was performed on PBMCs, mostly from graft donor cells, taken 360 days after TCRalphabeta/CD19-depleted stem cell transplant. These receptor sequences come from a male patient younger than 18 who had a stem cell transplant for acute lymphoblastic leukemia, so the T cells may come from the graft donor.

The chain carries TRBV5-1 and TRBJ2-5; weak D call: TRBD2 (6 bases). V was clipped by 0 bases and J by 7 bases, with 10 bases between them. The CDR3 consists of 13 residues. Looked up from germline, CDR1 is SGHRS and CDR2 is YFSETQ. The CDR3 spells CASSLGAAGTQYF. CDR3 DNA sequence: TGCGCCAGCAGCTTGGGGGCAGCGGGGACCCAGTACTTC.

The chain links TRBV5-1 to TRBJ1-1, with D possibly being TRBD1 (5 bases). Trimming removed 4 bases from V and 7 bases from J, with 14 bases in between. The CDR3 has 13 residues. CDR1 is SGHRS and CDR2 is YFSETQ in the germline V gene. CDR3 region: CASSIDSKNEAFF. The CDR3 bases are TGCGCCAGCAGCATTGACAGTAAGAATGAAGCTTTCTTT.

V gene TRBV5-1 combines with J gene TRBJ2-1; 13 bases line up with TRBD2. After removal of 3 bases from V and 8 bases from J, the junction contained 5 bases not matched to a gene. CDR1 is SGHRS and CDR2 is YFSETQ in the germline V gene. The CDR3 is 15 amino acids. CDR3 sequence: CASSSGLAGAHEQFF. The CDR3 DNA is TGCGCCAGCAGCTCCGGACTAGCGGGAGCACATGAGCAGTTCTTC.

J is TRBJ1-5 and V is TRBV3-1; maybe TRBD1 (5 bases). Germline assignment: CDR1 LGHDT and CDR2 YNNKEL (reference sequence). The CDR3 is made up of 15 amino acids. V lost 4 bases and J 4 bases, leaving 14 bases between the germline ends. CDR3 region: CASSRGDGSNQPQHF. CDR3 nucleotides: TGTGCCAGCAGCCGGGGGGATGGCTCGAATCAGCCCCAGCATTTT. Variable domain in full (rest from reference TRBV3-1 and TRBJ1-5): DTAVSQTPKYLVTQMGNDKSIKCEQNLGHDTMYWYKQDSKKFLKIMFSYNNKELIINETVPNRFSPKSPDKAHLNLHINSLELGDSAVYFCASSRGDGSNQPQHFGDGTRLSIL.

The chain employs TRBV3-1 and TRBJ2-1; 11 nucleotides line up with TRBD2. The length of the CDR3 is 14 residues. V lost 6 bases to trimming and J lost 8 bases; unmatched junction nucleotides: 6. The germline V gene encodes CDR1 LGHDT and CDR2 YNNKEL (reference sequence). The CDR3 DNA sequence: TGTGCCAGCAGAGGGACTAGCGGAGGCGATGAGCAGTTCTTC. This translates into CASRGTSGGDEQFF.

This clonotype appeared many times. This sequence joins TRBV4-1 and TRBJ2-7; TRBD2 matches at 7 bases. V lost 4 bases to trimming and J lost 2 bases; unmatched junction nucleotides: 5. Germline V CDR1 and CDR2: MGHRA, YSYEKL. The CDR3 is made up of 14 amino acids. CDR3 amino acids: CASSPTSETYEQYF. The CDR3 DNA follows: TGCGCCAGCAGCCCTACTAGCGAGACCTACGAGCAGTACTTC.

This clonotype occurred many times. CDR3 sequence: CASSWDRGKNTEAFF. CDR3 nucleotides: TGTGCCAGCAGCTGGGACAGGGGAAAGAACACTGAAGCTTTCTTT. This sequence joins TRBV12-3 or TRBV12-4 and TRBJ1-1; 10 bases match TRBD1. J lost 1 base, V lost 6 bases, and 5 bases had no gene match. CDR3 size: 15 residues.

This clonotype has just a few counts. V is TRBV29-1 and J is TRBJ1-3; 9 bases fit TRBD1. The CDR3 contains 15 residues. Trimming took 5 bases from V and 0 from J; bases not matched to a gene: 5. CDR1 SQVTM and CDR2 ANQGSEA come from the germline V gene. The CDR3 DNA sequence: TGCAGCGTTTACACAGGGGGCTCCTCTGGAAACACCATATATTTT. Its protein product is CSVYTGGSSGNTIYF.

This chain's CDR3 is CASRKTGGGQPQHF. The DNA of the CDR3 is TGTGCCAGCAGGAAGACAGGGGGAGGCCAGCCCCAGCATTTT. V and J are TRBV2 and TRBJ1-5; TRBD1 matches at 9 bases. Losses at the gene ends were 6 bases for V and 7 bases for J; bases not matched to a gene: 7. The length of the CDR3 is 14 residues. Per the germline V gene, CDR1 is SNHLY and CDR2 is FYNNEI.

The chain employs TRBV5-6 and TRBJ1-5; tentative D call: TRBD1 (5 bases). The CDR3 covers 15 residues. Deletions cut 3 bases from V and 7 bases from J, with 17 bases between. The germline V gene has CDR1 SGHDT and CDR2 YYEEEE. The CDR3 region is CASSSVGEERQPQHF. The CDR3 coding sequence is TGTGCCAGCAGCTCCGTGGGGGAAGAGAGACAGCCCCAGCATTTT.

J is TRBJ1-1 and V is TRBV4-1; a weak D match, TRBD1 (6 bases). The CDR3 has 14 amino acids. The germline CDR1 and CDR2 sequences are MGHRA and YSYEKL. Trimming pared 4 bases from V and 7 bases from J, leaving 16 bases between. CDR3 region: CASSLGQTDVEAFF. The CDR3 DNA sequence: TGCGCCAGCAGCCTTGGACAGACAGATGTTGAAGCTTTCTTT.

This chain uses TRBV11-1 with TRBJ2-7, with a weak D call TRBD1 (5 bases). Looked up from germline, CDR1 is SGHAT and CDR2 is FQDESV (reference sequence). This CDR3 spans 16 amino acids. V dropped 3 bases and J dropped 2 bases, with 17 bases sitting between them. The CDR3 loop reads CASSLGRARRAYEQYF. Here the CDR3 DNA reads TGTGCCAGCAGCTTGGGGCGAGCTAGACGAGCCTACGAGCAGTACTTC.

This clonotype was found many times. CDR3 in DNA: TGTGCCAGCAGGGCAGGACAGGCAGGAGGAGAGACCCAGTACTTC. It encodes CASRAGQAGGETQYF. The chain carries TRBV6-1 and TRBJ2-5; 7 bases map to TRBD1. CDR3 length: 15 amino acids. V gave up 6 bases and J gave up 4 bases; unmatched junction bases: 11. CDR1 is MNHNS and CDR2 is SASEGT in the germline V gene.